The 18 T cell receptor beta chains below were found in one sample sequenced in a study of blood T cell repertoires in COVID-19. Sequencing was performed with immunoSEQ multiplex PCR; in TCRdb, only in-frame clones are kept and a portion is missing. The sample carries approximately 60,000 clones, about nine tenths recorded once. Sequencing was carried out using peripheral blood. Source of these receptors: a man between 50 and 59 years old with active COVID-19.

The chain joins TRBV5-8 to TRBJ1-5; D remains ambiguous. Germline CDR1 SGHTS, CDR2 YDEGEE. The CDR3 contains 16 residues. Trimming removed 1 base from V and 0 bases from J, with 11 bases in between. CDR3 region: CASSLYGRISNQPQHF. In DNA form, the CDR3 reads TGTGCCAGCAGCTTGTATGGCAGAATTAGCAATCAGCCCCAGCATTTT.

This chain uses TRBV6-5 with TRBJ2-3; 7 nucleotides align to TRBD2. V was clipped by 6 bases and J by 5 bases; unmatched bases: 11. The CDR3 runs to 15 residues. The germline gives CDR1 MNHEY, CDR2 SVGAGI. CDR3 bases: TGTGCCAGCAGACTCTCACCTTTAGCGGGAGATACGCAGTATTTT. This gives the protein CASRLSPLAGDTQYF.

The J gene is TRBJ1-2, the V gene TRBV5-1; 8 positions agree with TRBD1. In germline, CDR1 is SGHRS, CDR2 YFSETQ. The V segment lost 4 bases and the J segment 4 bases; nucleotides outside the gene matches: 12. The CDR3 runs to 16 residues. CDR3 sequence (DNA): TGCGCCAGCAGCCTACTCCCCGGACAGGGCGGCTATGGCTACACCTTC. As protein: CASSLLPGQGGYGYTF.

This clone was recorded only once. The CDR3 sequence: CASSARPTGGGEKLFF. The CDR3 bases are TGTGCCAGCAGCGCGAGGCCGACAGGGGGCGGAGAAAAACTGTTTTTT. J is TRBJ1-4 and V is TRBV9; 10 bases line up with TRBD1. The CDR3 runs 16 residues. Germline CDR1 reads SGDLS; CDR2 reads YYNGEE. Trimming took 3 bases from V and 8 from J; bases not matched to a gene: 10.

CDR3 loop: CASSRTGLEQFF. CDR3 bases: TGTGCCAGCAGCCGGACAGGGCTAGAACAGTTCTTC. This chain connects TRBV12-3 or TRBV12-4 to TRBJ2-1; TRBD1 matches at 8 bases. J was trimmed by 13 bases and V by 6 bases; bases with no gene match: 8. The CDR3 is 12 amino acids.

The chain carries TRBV12-3 or TRBV12-4 and TRBJ2-3; no clear D. V lost 7 bases and J 0 bases, leaving 2 bases between the germline ends. This CDR3 region has 11 residues. CDR3 coding DNA: TGTGCCAGCATAAGCACAGATACGCAGTATTTT. Encoded protein: CASISTDTQYF.

The chain has TRBV27 and TRBJ2-7, with a possible D match to TRBD1 (6 bases). This CDR3 has 15 amino acids. The germline CDR1 and CDR2 sequences are MNHEY and SMNVEV (reference sequence). Trimming shortened V by 6 bases and J by 2 bases, and 17 bases separated the two germline ends. In nucleotides, the CDR3 is TGTGCCAGCAGCCGCCCGGACAGTACCCCCTACGAGCAGTACTTC. It codes for CASSRPDSTPYEQYF.

The chain combines TRBV5-1 with TRBJ2-2, with D possibly being TRBD1 (7 bases). The germline V and J ends were trimmed by 3 bases and 6 bases, with 15 bases remaining between them. CDR1 SGHRS and CDR2 YFSETQ come from the germline V gene. The CDR3 totals 15 residues. CDR3 bases: TGCGCCAGCAGCTCGGGAGACAGGGACGCCGGGGAGCTGTTTTTT. Protein: CASSSGDRDAGELFF.

The chain carries TRBV28 and TRBJ2-3; D gene ambiguous. The germline V gene has CDR1 MDHEN and CDR2 SYDVKM. Trimming cost V 2 bases and J 0 bases, with 9 bases left between them. The CDR3 is made up of 15 amino acids. The CDR3 reads CASSLLAASTDTQYF. The DNA for the CDR3 is TGTGCCAGCAGTTTACTGGCGGCAAGCACAGATACGCAGTATTTT.

The V call is TRBV5-6, the J call TRBJ2-2; maybe TRBD2 (6 bases). Germline assignment: CDR1 SGHDT and CDR2 YYEEEE. This CDR3 comprises 15 residues. V lost 4 bases, J lost 0 bases, and 10 bases lay in between. CDR3 DNA sequence: TGTGCCAGCAGCGAGGGACTCTCGAACACCGGGGAGCTGTTTTTT. The encoded protein is CASSEGLSNTGELFF. Supplemented by reference TRBV5-6 and TRBJ2-2, the full variable domain reads DAGVTQSPTHLIKTRGQQVTLRCSPKSGHDTVSWYQQALGQGPQFIFQYYEEEERQRGNFPDRFSGHQFPNYSSELNVNALLLGDSALYLCASSEGLSNTGELFFGEGSRLTVL.

V and J are TRBV7-9 and TRBJ2-7; TRBD1 aligns across 12 bases. The CDR3 has 15 residues. J gave up 5 bases and V 4 bases, and 6 bases lay outside the gene matches. Looked up from germline, CDR1 is SEHNR and CDR2 is FQNEAQ (reference sequence). CDR3 amino acids: CASSSHGTGGDEQYF. DNA for the CDR3: TGTGCCAGCAGCTCCCATGGGACAGGGGGCGACGAGCAGTACTTC.

The chain recombines TRBV12-5 with TRBJ2-4; 7 bases are a match to TRBD1. The V segment lost 4 bases and the J segment 9 bases; nucleotides outside the gene matches: 6. Germline-derived CDR1 and CDR2 are LGHNT and FRNRAP. This CDR3 region has 13 residues. The CDR3 protein is CASGYGTEGIQYF. The CDR3 bases are TGTGCTAGTGGTTATGGGACAGAGGGCATTCAGTACTTC.

V and J are TRBV18 and TRBJ1-2; a possible D gene is TRBD1 (5 bases). This CDR3 is built from 13 residues. CDR1 and CDR2 (germline): KGHSH, LQKENI. V was clipped by 5 bases and J by 2 bases, with 9 bases between them. As DNA, the CDR3 is TGTGCCAGCTCAGAGGACAAGAACTATGGCTACACCTTC. Amino acids: CASSEDKNYGYTF.

This chain connects TRBV6-5 to TRBJ1-2, with D unresolved. CDR1 is MNHEY and CDR2 is SVGAGI in the germline V gene. Trimming cost V 0 bases and J 10 bases, with 12 bases left between them. The CDR3 consists of 13 residues. The CDR3 reads CASSYSIAGDYTF. The DNA of the CDR3 is TGTGCCAGCAGTTACTCGATAGCCGGTGACTACACCTTC.

CDR3 residues: CASSYVHQLDQPQHF. DNA of the CDR3: TGTGCCAGCAGTTACGTCCACCAACTGGATCAGCCCCAGCATTTT. The V call is TRBV6-2 or TRBV6-3, the J call TRBJ1-5, with unresolved D. With 2 bases removed from V and 5 bases from J, the gap between germline ends came to 13 bases. CDR1 and CDR2 from the germline V gene are MNHEY and SVGEGT. This CDR3 is built from 15 residues.

The J gene is TRBJ2-1, the V gene TRBV7-2; the D gene is possibly TRBD2 (6 bases). From germline, CDR1 is SGHTA and CDR2 FQGNSA. The length of the CDR3 is 16 residues. Trimming pared 1 base from V and 0 bases from J, leaving 10 bases between. This chain's CDR3 is CASSLGDLSSYNEQFF. As DNA, the CDR3 is TGTGCCAGCAGCTTAGGGGACTTAAGCTCCTACAATGAGCAGTTCTTC.

V usage is TRBV7-9 and J usage is TRBJ1-4; 11 nucleotides line up with TRBD1. The CDR3 extends over 15 amino acids. Germline CDR1 is SEHNR and CDR2 is FQNEAQ (reference sequence). V was pared by 5 bases and J by 7 bases, with 6 bases of the junction left unmatched. CDR3 sequence (DNA): TGTGCCAGCAGCCCAGGGACAGGGGGATTTGAAAAACTGTTTTTT. Its translation: CASSPGTGGFEKLFF.

This chain links TRBV7-3 with TRBJ2-2; 9 bases agree with TRBD2. J lost 6 bases, V lost 5 bases, and 7 bases had no gene match. The V gene's germline CDR1 is SGHTA and CDR2 FQGTGA. This CDR3 has 15 residues. The CDR3 DNA reads TGTGCCAGCAGCAAGCTGACTAGCGGTGCCGGGGAGCTGTTTTTT. Protein sequence: CASSKLTSGAGELFF.